This T cell receptor beta chain came from a study of cytomegalovirus exposure and HLA in healthy donors. General study findings and limits: Later work showed greater clonal expansion in HLA-associated TCR beta chains than in equally common others. Cytomegalovirus-associated TCR beta chains were listed, numbering over 150.

From germline, CDR1 is GTSNPN and CDR2 SVGIG (reference sequence). V gave up 3 bases and J gave up 1 base, with 9 bases separating them. The CDR3 sequence is 13 residues long. The PCR used 60 Vbeta and 13 Jbeta primers. In the study's own analysis: Counted up in a later analysis, unique TCR beta chains came to 65 million to 100 million, with around 11 million shared. Here immunoSEQ multiplex PCR was the method, and the copy in TCRdb shows in-frame clones only, minus some. For V, J and clone size, that table is used; D and trimming come from the DNA. The repertoire holds over 100,000 clones, with around 75% as singletons. Points on this clone: The antigen remains unidentified.

The chain joins TRBV30 to TRBJ1-1; a weak D match, TRBD1 (5 bases). The TCR sequence derives from a woman under 40 in good health and CMV-seronegative. The sample was PBMCs. The CDR3 loop is CAWSDGQNTEAFF. DNA of the CDR3: TGTGCCTGGAGCGACGGACAGAACACTGAAGCTTTCTTT. Full variable domain (remainder filled in from reference TRBV30 and TRBJ1-1): SQTIHQWPATLVQPVGSPLSLECTVEGTSNPNLYWYRQAAGRGLQLLFYSVGIGQISSEVPQNLSASRPQDRQFILSSKKLLLSDSGFYLCAWSDGQNTEAFFGQGTRLTVV.